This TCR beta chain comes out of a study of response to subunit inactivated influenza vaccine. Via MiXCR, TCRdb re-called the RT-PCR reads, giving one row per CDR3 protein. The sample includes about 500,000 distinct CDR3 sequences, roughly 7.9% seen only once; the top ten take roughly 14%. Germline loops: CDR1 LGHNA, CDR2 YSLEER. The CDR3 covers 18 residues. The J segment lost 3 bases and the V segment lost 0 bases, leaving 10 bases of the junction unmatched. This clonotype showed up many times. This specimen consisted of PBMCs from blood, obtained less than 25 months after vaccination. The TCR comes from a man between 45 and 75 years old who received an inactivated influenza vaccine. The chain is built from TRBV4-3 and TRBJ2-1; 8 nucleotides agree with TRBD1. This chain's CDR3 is CASSQDVSRTGNYNEQFF. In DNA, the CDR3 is TGCGCCAGCAGCCAAGATGTTTCTCGGACAGGGAACTACAATGAGCAGTTCTTC.